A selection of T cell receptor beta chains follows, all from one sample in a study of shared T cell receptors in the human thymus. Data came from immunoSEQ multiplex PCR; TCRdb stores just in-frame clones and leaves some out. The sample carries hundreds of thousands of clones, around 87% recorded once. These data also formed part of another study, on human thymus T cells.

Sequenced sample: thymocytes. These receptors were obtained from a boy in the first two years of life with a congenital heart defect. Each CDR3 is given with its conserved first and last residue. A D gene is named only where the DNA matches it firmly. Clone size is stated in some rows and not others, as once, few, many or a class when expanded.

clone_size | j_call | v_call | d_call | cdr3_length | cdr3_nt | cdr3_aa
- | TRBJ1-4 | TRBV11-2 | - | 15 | TGTGCCAGCAGCTCCCGTGGGGGGGAGCGGGAAAAACTGTTTTTT | CASSSRGGEREKLFF
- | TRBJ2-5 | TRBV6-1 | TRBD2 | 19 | TGTGCCAGCAGTGAAGCTAAAGCGGGGGCCCACCCGTACCAAGAGACCCAGTACTTC | CASSEAKAGAHPYQETQYF
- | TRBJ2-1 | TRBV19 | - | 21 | TGTGCCAGTAGTATATTTGGTGGGGTCAGTCTCCGCACGTTACTAGACAATGAGCAGTTCTTC | CASSIFGGVSLRTLLDNEQFF
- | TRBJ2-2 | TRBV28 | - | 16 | TGTGCCAGCAGTTTCAGGCAGGGGATGGACACCGGGGAGCTGTTTTTT | CASSFRQGMDTGELFF
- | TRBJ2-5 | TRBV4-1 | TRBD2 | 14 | TGCGCCAGCAGCCAAGATGGTTGGCGGGAGGTGCAGTACTTC | CASSQDGWREVQYF
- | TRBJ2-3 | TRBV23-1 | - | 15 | TGCGCCAGCAGTCTCCGACTAGGGCTCACAGATACGCAGTATTTT | CASSLRLGLTDTQYF
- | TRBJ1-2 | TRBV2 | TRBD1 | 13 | TGTGCCAGCAGTGTCGGGGACAGCTATGGCTACACCTTC | CASSVGDSYGYTF
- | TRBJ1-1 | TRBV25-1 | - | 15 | TGTGCCAGCAGCCCCGGGGAGGGGTTGAACACTGAAGCTTTCTTT | CASSPGEGLNTEAFF
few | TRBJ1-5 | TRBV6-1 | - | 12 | TGTGCCAGCACCTTCAGGGATCAGCCCCAGCATTTT | CASTFRDQPQHF
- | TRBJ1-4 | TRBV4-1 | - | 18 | TGCGCCAGCAGCCCGGCCCCGCCCAGGATTGCAACTAATGAAAAACTGTTTTTT | CASSPAPPRIATNEKLFF
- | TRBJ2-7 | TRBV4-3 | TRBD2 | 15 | TGCGCCAGCAGCTATAGACTAGCGGGAACCTACGAGCAGTACTTC | CASSYRLAGTYEQYF
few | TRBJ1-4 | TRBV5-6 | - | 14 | TGTGCCAGCAGGTACAGGCAGGGTAATGAAAAACTGTTTTTT | CASRYRQGNEKLFF
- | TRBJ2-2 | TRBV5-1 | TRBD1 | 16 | TGCGCCAGCAGCTTGGTCGACAGGGGGGGTACCGGGGAGCTGTTTTTT | CASSLVDRGGTGELFF
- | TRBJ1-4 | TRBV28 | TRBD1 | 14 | TGTGCCAGCAGTTTAGACAGGGGACGGGAAAAACTGTTTTTT | CASSLDRGREKLFF